What follows is one TCR beta chain and its context. The antigen is undetermined. The data were taken from a study of T cells in Graves' hyperthyroidism and ophthalmopathy. Study-level points and caveats: The blood repertoire included most of the expanded thyroid clonotypes above 0.001.

Amplified regions were TCR beta CDR3 sequences from RNA transcripts. During a first-round RT-PCR of the TCR CDR3, the HTBI primer set was used. Using its own MiXCR run on the multiplex PCR reads, TCRdb lists one record per CDR3 protein. This sample carries 600,000 to 850,000 distinct CDR3 sequences, 18% of them seen once, and the ten largest clones take over 15%. CDR1 is MNHNS, CDR2 SASEGT, per germline. The CDR3 length is 16 residues. Losses at the gene ends were 1 base for V and 3 bases for J; bases not matched to a gene: 9. The chain joins TRBV6-1 to TRBJ2-7, with 7 bases lining up with TRBD2. This receptor was obtained from a woman between 50 and 59 years old with Graves' hyperthyroidism that later progressed to Graves' ophthalmopathy. Specimen: blood. The CDR3 region is CASSEEFVGGYYEQYF. CDR3 DNA sequence: TGTGCCAGCAGTGAAGAGTTTGTGGGGGGGTACTACGAGCAGTACTTC.